This TCR beta chain originates from a study of shared clonotypes between healthy human individuals. Study results and limitations: Generation probabilities of non-shared clonotypes were lower (relative to those shared by all four donors). Donor scarcity curtailed the genetic and exposure-history diversity represented herein.

Assay runs were performed at deep level. Libraries were prepared by immunoSEQ multiplex PCR; TCRdb keeps only in-frame clonotypes and omits some of them. The sample carries about 800,000 clones, roughly 96% recorded once. About this clone itself: Its specificity is unknown.

CD45RO-negative, CCR7-selected cells formed the naive CD8 fraction, which excluded terminally differentiated effector memory CD45RA+ cells. This CDR3 contains 12 residues. Germline V CDR1 and CDR2: MNHNS, SASEGT. Germline trimming cut 2 bases from V and 9 bases from J; bases unmatched to any gene: 3. The genes are TRBV6-1 and TRBJ1-1; 7 nucleotides agree with TRBD1. Specimen: naive CD8+ T cells sorted from blood. This sequence originates from a man aged 30-40 years in good health. The CDR3 bases are TGTGCCAGCAGTGAATGGGACAGTAAAGCTTTCTTT. It specifies CASSEWDSKAFF.